The source of this TCR beta chain is a study of blood T cell repertoires in COVID-19. Some clones are missing from TCRdb's copy, which holds only in-frame ones; the method was immunoSEQ multiplex PCR. This table has some 270,000 clones, roughly 88% appearing once. In germline, CDR1 is SGHDN, CDR2 FVKESK. The V gene lost 4 bases and the J gene lost 2 bases, with 17 bases spanning the gap. This CDR3 comprises 16 residues. J is TRBJ1-1 and V is TRBV14, with D perhaps TRBD1 (6 bases). Input material: PBMCs or T cells enriched from blood (not recorded which). This clonotype originated in a woman between 40 and 50 years old who had been exposed to COVID-19. CDR3 amino acids: CASSRRAGQTNTEAFF. CDR3 sequence (DNA): TGTGCCAGCAGCCGAAGGGCCGGACAGACCAACACTGAAGCTTTCTTT.